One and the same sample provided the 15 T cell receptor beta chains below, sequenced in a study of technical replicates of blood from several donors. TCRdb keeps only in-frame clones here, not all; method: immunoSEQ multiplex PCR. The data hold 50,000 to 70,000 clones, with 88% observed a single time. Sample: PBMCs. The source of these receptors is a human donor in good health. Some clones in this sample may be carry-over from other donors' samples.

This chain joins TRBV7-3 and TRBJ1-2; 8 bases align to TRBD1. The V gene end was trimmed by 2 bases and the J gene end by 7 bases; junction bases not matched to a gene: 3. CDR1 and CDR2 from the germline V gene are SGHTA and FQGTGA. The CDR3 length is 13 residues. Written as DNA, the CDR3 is TGTGCCAGCAGCTTAGATACAGGGGGTGGCTACACCTTC. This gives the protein CASSLDTGGGYTF.

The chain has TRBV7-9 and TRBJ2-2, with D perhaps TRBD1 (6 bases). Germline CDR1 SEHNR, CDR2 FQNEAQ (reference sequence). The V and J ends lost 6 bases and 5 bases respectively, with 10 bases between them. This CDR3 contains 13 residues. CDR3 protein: CASRGQGTGELFF. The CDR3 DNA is TGTGCCAGCAGAGGTCAGGGGACCGGGGAGCTGTTTTTT.

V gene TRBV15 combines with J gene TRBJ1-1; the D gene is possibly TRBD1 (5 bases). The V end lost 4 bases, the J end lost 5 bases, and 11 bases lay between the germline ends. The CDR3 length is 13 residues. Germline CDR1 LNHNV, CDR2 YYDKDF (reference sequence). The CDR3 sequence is CATSNGAGTEAFF. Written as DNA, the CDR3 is TGTGCCACCAGCAATGGGGCAGGAACTGAAGCTTTCTTT.

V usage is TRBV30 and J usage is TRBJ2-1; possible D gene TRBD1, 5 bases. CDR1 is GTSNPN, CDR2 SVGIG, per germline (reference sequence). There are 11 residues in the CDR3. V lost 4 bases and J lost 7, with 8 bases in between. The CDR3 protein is CAWNDRNEQFF. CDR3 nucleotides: TGTGCCTGGAACGACAGAAATGAGCAGTTCTTC.

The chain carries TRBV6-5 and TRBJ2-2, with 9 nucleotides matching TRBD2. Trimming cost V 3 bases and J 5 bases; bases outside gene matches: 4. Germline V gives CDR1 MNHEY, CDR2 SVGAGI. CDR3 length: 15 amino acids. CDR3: CASSYEAGGTGELFF. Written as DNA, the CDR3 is TGTGCCAGCAGTTATGAAGCGGGGGGTACCGGGGAGCTGTTTTTT.

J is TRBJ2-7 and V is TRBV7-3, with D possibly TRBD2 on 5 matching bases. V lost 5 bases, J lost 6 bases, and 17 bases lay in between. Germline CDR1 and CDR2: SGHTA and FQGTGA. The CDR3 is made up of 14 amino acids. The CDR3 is CASSEDFLDREQYF. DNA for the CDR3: TGTGCCAGCAGCGAGGACTTCCTAGACCGCGAGCAGTACTTC.

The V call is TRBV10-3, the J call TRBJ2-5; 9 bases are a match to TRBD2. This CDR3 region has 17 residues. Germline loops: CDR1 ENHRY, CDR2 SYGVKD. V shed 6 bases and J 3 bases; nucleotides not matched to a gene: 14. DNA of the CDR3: TGTGCCATCAGAACCGACCTGAGGACTAGCGAGAAAGAGACCCAGTACTTC. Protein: CAIRTDLRTSEKETQYF.

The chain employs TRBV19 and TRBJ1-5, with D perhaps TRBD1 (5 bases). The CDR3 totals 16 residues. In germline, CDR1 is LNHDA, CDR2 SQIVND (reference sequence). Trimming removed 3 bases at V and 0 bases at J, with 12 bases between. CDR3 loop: CASSMSGWGSNQPQHF. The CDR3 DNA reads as TGTGCCAGTAGTATGTCAGGGTGGGGTAGCAATCAGCCCCAGCATTTT.

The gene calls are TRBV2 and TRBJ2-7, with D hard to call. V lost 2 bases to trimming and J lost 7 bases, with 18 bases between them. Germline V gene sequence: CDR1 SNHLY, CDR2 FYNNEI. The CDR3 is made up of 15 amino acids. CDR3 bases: TGTGCCAGCAGTGAATTCGGGTCTCCCCTTGGGGAGCAGTACTTC. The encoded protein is CASSEFGSPLGEQYF.

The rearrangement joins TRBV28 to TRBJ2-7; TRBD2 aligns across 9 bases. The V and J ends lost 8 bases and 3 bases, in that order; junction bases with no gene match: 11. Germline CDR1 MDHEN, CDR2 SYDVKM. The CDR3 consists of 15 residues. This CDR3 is CASPPSLAGSYEQYF. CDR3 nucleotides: TGTGCCAGCCCCCCAAGCCTAGCGGGAAGCTACGAGCAGTACTTC.

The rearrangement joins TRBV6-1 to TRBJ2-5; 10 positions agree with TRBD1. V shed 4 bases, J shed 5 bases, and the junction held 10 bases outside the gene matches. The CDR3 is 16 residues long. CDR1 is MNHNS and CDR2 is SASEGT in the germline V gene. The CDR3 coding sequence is TGTGCCAGCAGTGCCCGAGGACAGGGGGTCCGGGAGACCCAGTACTTC. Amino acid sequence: CASSARGQGVRETQYF.

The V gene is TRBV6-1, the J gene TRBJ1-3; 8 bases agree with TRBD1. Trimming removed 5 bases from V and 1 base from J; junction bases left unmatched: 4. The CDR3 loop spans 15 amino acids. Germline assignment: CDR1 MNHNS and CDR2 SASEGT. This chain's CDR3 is CASSWTGSSGNTIYF. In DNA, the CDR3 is TGTGCCAGCAGTTGGACAGGGTCGTCTGGAAACACCATATATTTT.

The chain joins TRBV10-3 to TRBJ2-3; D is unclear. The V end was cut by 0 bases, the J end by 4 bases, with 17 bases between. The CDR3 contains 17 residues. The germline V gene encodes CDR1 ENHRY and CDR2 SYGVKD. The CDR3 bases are TGTGCCATCAGTGAGTCGGCGCTAGTAAGTGGTCCAGATACGCAGTATTTT. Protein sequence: CAISESALVSGPDTQYF.

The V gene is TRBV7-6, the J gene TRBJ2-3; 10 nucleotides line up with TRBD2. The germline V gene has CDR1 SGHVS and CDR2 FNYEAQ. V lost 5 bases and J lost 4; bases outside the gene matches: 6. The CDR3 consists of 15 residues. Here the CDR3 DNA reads TGTGCCAGCAGCGAAGGACTAGCGGAAGCAGATACGCAGTATTTT. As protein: CASSEGLAEADTQYF.

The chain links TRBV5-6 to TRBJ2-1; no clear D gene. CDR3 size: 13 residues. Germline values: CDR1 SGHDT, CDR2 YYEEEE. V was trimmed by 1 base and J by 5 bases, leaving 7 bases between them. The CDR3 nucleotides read TGTGCCAGCAGCTTGCTCACTAACAATGAGCAGTTCTTC. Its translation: CASSLLTNNEQFF.